This TCR beta chain was retrieved from a study of tumor-infiltrating lymphocytes in primary liver carcinoma. Across the study: Primary liver carcinoma, confirmed by histopathology, was surgically resected. The five patients, who were men and women, ranged in age from 30 to 69 years.

For this clonotype: Germline is not matched at one junction end, which may reflect a read error.

The researchers obtained blood RNA from unsorted whole blood and also extracted germline DNA. The CDR3 loop spans 16 amino acids. CDR1 is SGHNT and CDR2 is YYREEE in the germline V gene (reference sequence). The input was 500 ng total RNA; TCR beta cDNA was made from it with a constant-region primer. Three nested multiplex PCR rounds of slightly modified ARM-PCR generated TCR beta libraries. The two initial PCR rounds, nine to eleven cycles each, used TRBV1-TRBV30 forward and C-beta reverse primers. TCRdb recomputed calls from the multiplex PCR reads with MiXCR, one row per CDR3 protein. The repertoire holds about 320,000 distinct CDR3 sequences, roughly two thirds seen once, with roughly 9% in the top ten.

Sequenced sample: peripheral blood. This chain connects TRBV5-4 to TRBJ2-2, with no clear D. This TCR came from a man aged 35 to 55 with primary liver carcinoma and hepatitis B virus infection. The CDR3 spells CVSSPVVWSNTGELFF. The CDR3 region has the DNA TGTGTCAGCAGCCCCGTGGTGTGGTCGAACACCGGGGAGCTGTTTTTT.